This T cell receptor (beta chain) was observed in a study of blood T cell repertoires in COVID-19. Sequencing was performed with immunoSEQ multiplex PCR; in TCRdb, only in-frame clones are kept and a portion is missing. Altogether 80,000 to 130,000 clones are present, about 86% being singletons, with the ten largest covering 2% to 3%. The age range of participants was 18 to 89 years, with residence in some 25 US areas. Donors in Cohort 3 who had recovered were those with two negative PCRs, healthcare professional clearance, or resolution of their symptoms. Looked up from germline, CDR1 is SGHRS and CDR2 is YFSETQ. The CDR3 has 13 residues. V lost 5 bases to trimming and J lost 4 bases, with 12 bases between them.

This chain links TRBV5-1 with TRBJ2-5; D possibly corresponds to TRBD2 (6 bases). Sequencing was carried out using PBMCs or T cells enriched from blood (not recorded which). This TCR derives from a woman aged 45-65 years who had recovered from COVID-19. The CDR3 DNA is TGCGCCAGCAGTAGGGAGGTGCGAGAGACCCAGTACTTC. Translating it yields CASSREVRETQYF.